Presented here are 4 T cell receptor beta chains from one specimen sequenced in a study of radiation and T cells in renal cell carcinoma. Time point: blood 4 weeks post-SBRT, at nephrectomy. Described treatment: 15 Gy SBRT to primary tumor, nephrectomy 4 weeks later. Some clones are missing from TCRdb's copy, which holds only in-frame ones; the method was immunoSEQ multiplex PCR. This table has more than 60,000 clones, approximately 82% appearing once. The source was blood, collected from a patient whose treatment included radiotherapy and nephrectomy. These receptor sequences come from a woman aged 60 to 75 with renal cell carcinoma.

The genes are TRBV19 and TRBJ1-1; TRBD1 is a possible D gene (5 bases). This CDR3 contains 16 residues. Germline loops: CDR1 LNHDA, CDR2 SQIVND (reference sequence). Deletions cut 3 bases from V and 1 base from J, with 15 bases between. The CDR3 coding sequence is TGTGCCAGTAGTATCTTTTCGGGGGTAACGAACACTGAAGCTTTCTTT. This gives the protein CASSIFSGVTNTEAFF.

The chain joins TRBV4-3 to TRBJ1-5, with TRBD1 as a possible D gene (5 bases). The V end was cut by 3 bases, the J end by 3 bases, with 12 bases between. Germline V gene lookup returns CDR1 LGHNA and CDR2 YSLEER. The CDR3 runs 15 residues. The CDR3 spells CASSQARDLNQPQHF. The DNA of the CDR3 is TGCGCCAGCAGCCAGGCCCGGGACCTCAATCAGCCCCAGCATTTT.

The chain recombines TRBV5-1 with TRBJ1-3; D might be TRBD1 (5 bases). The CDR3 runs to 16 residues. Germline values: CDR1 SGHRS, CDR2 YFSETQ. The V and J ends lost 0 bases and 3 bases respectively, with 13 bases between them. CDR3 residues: CASSLEGSHSGNTIYF. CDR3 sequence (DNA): TGCGCCAGCAGCTTGGAGGGGTCCCATAGTGGAAACACCATATATTTT.

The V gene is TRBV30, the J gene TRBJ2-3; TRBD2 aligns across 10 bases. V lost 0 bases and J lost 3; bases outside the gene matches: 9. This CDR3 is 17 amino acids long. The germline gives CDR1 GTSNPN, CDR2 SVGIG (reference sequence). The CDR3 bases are TGTGCCTGGAGTGTACAACGGACTAGCGGAGGTACAGATACGCAGTATTTT. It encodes CAWSVQRTSGGTDTQYF.